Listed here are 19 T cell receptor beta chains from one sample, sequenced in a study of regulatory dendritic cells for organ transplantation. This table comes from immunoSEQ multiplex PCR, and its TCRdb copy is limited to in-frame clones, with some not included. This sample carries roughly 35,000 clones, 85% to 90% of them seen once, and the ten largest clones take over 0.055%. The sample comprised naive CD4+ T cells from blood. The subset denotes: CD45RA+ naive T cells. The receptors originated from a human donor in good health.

The CDR3 sequence is CASSLVGYEQYF. Here the CDR3 DNA reads TGTGCCAGCAGCTTAGTAGGGTACGAGCAGTACTTC. The chain uses TRBV7-2 and TRBJ2-7; D is unresolved. Deletions cut 1 base from V and 4 bases from J, with 5 bases between. This CDR3 is 12 amino acids long. Germline CDR1 is SGHTA and CDR2 is FQGNSA.

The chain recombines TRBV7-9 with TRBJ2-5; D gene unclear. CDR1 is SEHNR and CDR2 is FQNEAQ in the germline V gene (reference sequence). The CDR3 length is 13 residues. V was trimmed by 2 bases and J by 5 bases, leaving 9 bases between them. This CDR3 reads CASSLQMAETQYF. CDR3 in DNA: TGTGCCAGCAGCTTACAGATGGCGGAGACCCAGTACTTC.

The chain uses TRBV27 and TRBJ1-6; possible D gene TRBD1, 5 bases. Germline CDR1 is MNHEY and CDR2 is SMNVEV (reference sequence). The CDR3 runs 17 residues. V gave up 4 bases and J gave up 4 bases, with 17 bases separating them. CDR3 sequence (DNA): TGTGCCAGCAGTTCCCGACCTGACAGCCTATATAATTCACCCCTCCACTTT. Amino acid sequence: CASSSRPDSLYNSPLHF.

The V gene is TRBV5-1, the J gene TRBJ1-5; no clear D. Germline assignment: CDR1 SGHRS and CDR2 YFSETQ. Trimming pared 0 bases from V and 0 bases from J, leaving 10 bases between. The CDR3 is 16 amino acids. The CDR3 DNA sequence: TGCGCCAGCAGCTTGGCCCGGATTTATAGCAATCAGCCCCAGCATTTT. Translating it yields CASSLARIYSNQPQHF. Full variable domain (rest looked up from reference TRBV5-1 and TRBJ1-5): KAGVTQTPRYLIKTRGQQVTLSCSPISGHRSVSWYQQTPGQGLQFLFEYFSETQRNKGNFPGRFSGRQFSNSRSEMNVSTLELGDSALYLCASSLARIYSNQPQHFGDGTRLSIL.

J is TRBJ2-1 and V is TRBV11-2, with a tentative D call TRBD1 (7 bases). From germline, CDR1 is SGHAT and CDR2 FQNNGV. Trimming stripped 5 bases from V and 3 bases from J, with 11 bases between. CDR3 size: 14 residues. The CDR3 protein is CASSPGGYYNEQFF. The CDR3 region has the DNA TGTGCCAGCAGCCCAGGGGGGTACTACAATGAGCAGTTCTTC.

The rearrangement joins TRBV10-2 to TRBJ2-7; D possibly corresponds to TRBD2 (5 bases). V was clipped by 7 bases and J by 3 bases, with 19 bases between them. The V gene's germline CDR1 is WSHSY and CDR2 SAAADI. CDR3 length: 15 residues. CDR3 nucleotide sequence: TGCGCCAGCACCCTGACCGCGCGGGCAGGCTACGAGCAGTACTTC. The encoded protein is CASTLTARAGYEQYF.

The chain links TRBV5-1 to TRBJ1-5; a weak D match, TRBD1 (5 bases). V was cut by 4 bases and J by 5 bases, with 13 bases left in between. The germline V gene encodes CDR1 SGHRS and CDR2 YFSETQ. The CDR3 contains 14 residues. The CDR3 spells CASSLREGDQPQHF. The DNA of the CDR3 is TGCGCCAGCAGCCTCCGGGAAGGGGATCAGCCCCAGCATTTT.

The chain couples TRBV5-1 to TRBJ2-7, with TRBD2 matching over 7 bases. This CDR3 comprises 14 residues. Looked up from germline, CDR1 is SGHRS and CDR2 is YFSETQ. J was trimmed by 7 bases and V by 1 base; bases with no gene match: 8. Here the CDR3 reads CASSLYTGGGEQYF. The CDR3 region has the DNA TGCGCCAGCAGCTTGTACACTGGCGGGGGAGAGCAGTACTTC.

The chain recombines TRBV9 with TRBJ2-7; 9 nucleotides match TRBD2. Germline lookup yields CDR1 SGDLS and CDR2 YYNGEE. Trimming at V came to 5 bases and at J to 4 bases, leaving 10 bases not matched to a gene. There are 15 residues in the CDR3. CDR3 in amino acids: CASRGGQTSGYEQYF. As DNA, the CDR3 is TGTGCCAGCAGGGGTGGGCAGACTAGCGGTTACGAGCAGTACTTC.

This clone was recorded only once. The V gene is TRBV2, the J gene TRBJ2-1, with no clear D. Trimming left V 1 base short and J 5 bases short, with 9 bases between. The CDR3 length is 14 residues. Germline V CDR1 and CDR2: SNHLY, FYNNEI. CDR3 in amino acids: CASSEVGRDNEQFF. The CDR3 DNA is TGTGCCAGCAGTGAAGTAGGACGGGACAATGAGCAGTTCTTC.

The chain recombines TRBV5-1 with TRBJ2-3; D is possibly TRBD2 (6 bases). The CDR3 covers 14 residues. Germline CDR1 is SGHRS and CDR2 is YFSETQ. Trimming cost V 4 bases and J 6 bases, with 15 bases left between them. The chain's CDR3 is CASSPGPSEDTQYF. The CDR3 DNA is TGCGCCAGCAGCCCCGGGCCTAGCGAGGATACGCAGTATTTT.

The CDR3 DNA reads as TGTGCCAGCACCAAAGATAGGGCTTACGAGCAGTACTTC. It translates to CASTKDRAYEQYF. The V and J genes are TRBV5-5 and TRBJ2-7; D is ambiguous. V was trimmed by 6 bases and J by 4 bases, leaving 14 bases between them. The CDR3 has 13 amino acids. CDR1 SGHKS and CDR2 YYEKEE come from the germline V gene (reference sequence).

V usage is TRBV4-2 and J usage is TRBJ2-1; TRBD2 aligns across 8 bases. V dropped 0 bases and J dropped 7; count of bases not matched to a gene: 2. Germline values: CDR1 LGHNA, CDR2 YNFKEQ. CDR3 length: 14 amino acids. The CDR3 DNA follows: TGTGCCAGCAGCCAAGAGGGACTAGTTAATGAGCAGTTCTTC. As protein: CASSQEGLVNEQFF.

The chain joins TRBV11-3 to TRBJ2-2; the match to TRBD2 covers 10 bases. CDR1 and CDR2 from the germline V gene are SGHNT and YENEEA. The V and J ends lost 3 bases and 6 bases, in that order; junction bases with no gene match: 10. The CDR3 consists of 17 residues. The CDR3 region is CASSFGSGREGAGELFF. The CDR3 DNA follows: TGTGCCAGCAGCTTTGGAAGCGGGAGGGAAGGGGCCGGGGAGCTGTTTTTT.

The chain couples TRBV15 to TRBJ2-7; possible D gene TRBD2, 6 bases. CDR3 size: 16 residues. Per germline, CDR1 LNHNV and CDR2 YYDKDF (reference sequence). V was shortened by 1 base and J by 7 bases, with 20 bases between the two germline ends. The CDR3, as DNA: TGTGCCACCAGCAGAGCCCTCACGGCAGGGCGGGGAGAGCAGTACTTC. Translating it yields CATSRALTAGRGEQYF.

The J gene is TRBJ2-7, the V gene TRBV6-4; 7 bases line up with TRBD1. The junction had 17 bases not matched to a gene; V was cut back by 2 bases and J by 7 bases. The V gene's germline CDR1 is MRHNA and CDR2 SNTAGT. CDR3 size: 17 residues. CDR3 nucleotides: TGTGCCAGCAGTGACCGGGGTTATTACAGGGGTCTGGGGGAGCAGTACTTC. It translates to CASSDRGYYRGLGEQYF.

Written as DNA, the CDR3 is TGTGCCAGCAGCCAGAGGGGTTACAATGAGCAGTTCTTC. This sequence encodes CASSQRGYNEQFF. The rearrangement uses TRBV11-2 and TRBJ2-1; D possibly uses TRBD1 or TRBD2 (5 bases each). The CDR3 runs 13 residues. Germline CDR1 is SGHAT and CDR2 is FQNNGV. Trimming took off 5 bases at V and 4 bases at J, with 9 bases between the two ends.

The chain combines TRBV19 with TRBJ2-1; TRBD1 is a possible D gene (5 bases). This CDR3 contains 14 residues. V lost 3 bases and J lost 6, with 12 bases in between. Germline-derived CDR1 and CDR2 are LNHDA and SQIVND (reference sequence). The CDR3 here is CASSIRDSLNEQFF. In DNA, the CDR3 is TGTGCCAGTAGTATCCGAGACAGCCTCAATGAGCAGTTCTTC. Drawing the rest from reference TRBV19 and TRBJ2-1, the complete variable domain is DGGITQSPKYLFRKEGQNVTLSCEQNLNHDAMYWYRQDPGQGLRLIYYSQIVNDFQKGDIAEGYSVSREKKESFPLTVTSAQKNPTAFYLCASSIRDSLNEQFFGPGTRLTVL.

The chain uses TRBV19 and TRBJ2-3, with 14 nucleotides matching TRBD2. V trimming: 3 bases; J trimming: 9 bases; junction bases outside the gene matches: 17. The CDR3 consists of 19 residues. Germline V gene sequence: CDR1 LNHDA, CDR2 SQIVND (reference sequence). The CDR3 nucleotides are TGTGCCAGTAGTATTGGACCCAGACTAGCGGGGGGGTTGACGCGGACGCAGTATTTT. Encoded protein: CASSIGPRLAGGLTRTQYF.